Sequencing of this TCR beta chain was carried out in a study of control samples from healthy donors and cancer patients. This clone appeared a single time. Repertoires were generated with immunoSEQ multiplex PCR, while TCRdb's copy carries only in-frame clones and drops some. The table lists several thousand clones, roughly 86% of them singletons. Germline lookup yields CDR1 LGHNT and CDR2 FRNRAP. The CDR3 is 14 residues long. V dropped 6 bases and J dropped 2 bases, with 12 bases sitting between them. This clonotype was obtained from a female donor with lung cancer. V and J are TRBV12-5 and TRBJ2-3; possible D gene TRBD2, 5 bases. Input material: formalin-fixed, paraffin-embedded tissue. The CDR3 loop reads CASGLRTLTDTQYF. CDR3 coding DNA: TGTGCTAGTGGCCTTCGGACTCTCACAGATACGCAGTATTTT.